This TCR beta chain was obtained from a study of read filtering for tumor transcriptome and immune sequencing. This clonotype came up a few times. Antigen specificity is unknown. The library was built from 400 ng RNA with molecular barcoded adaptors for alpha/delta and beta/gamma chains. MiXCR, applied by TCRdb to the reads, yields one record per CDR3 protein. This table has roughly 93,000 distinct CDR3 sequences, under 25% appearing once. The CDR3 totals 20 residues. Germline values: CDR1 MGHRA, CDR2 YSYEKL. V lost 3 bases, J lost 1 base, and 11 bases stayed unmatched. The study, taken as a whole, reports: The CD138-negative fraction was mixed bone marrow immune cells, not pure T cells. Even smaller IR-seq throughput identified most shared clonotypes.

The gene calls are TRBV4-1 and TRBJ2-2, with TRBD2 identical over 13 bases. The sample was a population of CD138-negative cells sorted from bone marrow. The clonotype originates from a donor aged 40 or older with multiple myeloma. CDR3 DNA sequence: TGCGCCAGCAGCCAGGCCACCGTGACTAGCGGGGGGCAGAACACCGGGGAGCTGTTTTTT. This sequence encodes CASSQATVTSGGQNTGELFF.